A single sample gave rise to the 20 T cell receptor beta chains below, sequenced in a study of T cells in Graves' hyperthyroidism and ophthalmopathy. TCR beta CDR3 sequences were amplified from RNA transcripts. First-round RT-PCR of the TCR CDR3 relied on the HTBI primer set. TCRdb fed the multiplex PCR reads into MiXCR, producing one record per CDR3 protein. The sample carries some 400,000 distinct CDR3 sequences, approximately 14% recorded once. The specimen was blood. All receptors derive from a woman aged 60-70 years with Graves' hyperthyroidism.

This clonotype was recorded many times. This rearrangement joins TRBV29-1 to TRBJ1-1; D unclear. CDR3 length: 16 residues. CDR1 and CDR2 from the germline V gene are SQVTM and ANQGSEA. Trimming cost V 3 bases and J 0 bases, with 17 bases left between them. The CDR3 bases are TGCAGCGTTGATTCGGGTGCTGGGCGGTTGAACACTGAAGCTTTCTTT. As protein: CSVDSGAGRLNTEAFF.

The chain employs TRBV10-3 and TRBJ1-1; D is unresolved. V was trimmed by 6 bases and J by 0 bases, leaving 11 bases between them. The V gene's germline CDR1 is ENHRY and CDR2 SYGVKD. This CDR3 has 14 residues. The CDR3 coding sequence is TGTGCCATCAGATCAAGGACCGTGAACACTGAAGCTTTCTTT. Its protein product is CAIRSRTVNTEAFF.

The chain employs TRBV28 and TRBJ2-5; tentative D call: TRBD1 (5 bases). CDR1 MDHEN and CDR2 SYDVKM come from the germline V gene. The V end lost 6 bases, the J end lost 5 bases, and 13 bases lay between the germline ends. The length of the CDR3 is 13 residues. The CDR3 nucleotides are TGTGCCAGCAGGGGGCCCTCGTGGGAGACCCAGTACTTC. This translates into CASRGPSWETQYF. The full variable domain, with the rest looked up from reference TRBV28 and TRBJ2-5, is DVKVTQSSRYLVKRTGEKVFLECVQDMDHENMFWYRQDPGLGLRLIYFSYDVKMKEKGDIPEGYSVSREKKERFSLILESASTNQTSMYLCASRGPSWETQYFGPGTRLLVL.

This clonotype was observed at least ten times. The chain recombines TRBV30 with TRBJ1-1; D is unresolved. There are 15 residues in the CDR3. Germline V gene sequence: CDR1 GTSNPN, CDR2 SVGIG (reference sequence). Trimming took off 5 bases at V and 1 base at J, with 17 bases between the two ends. CDR3 region: CAWCPRNLRNTEAFF. Here the CDR3 DNA reads TGTGCCTGGTGCCCCCGAAATCTAAGGAACACTGAAGCTTTCTTT.

At least ten counts were recorded for this clonotype. The chain has TRBV5-1 and TRBJ2-6; no clear D gene. Trimming removed 1 base at V and 4 bases at J, with 6 bases between. CDR1 SGHRS and CDR2 YFSETQ come from the germline V gene. This CDR3 comprises 14 residues. CDR3 loop: CASSLLEGANVLTF. The CDR3 DNA sequence: TGCGCCAGCAGCTTGTTAGAGGGGGCCAACGTCCTGACTTTC.

This clonotype was detected many times. The rearrangement uses TRBV12-3 or TRBV12-4 and TRBJ2-1, with D uncertain. The CDR3 length is 13 residues. The V gene lost 2 bases and the J gene lost 10 bases, with 12 bases spanning the gap. The CDR3 loop is CASSLRDPGEQFF. Here the CDR3 DNA reads TGTGCCAGCAGTTTACGAGATCCTGGCGAGCAGTTCTTC.

This clonotype was seen at least ten times. V and J are TRBV27 and TRBJ1-2, with TRBD1 matching 7 bases. Losses at the gene ends were 5 bases for V and 4 bases for J; bases not matched to a gene: 10. Looked up from germline, CDR1 is MNHEY and CDR2 is SMNVEV (reference sequence). The CDR3 totals 15 residues. The CDR3 loop is CASSAWQGVFYGYTF. For the CDR3, the DNA is TGTGCCAGCAGTGCCTGGCAGGGGGTCTTCTATGGCTACACCTTC.

This clonotype was seen repeatedly, ten times or more. The chain uses TRBV9 and TRBJ2-3; the D is unclear. The CDR3 totals 13 residues. The germline V gene encodes CDR1 SGDLS and CDR2 YYNGEE. V lost 1 base and J lost 3, with 6 bases in between. DNA of the CDR3: TGTGCCAGCAGCGTATCTTTTACAGATACGCAGTATTTT. Protein sequence: CASSVSFTDTQYF.

There are many counts of this clonotype. V and J are TRBV7-9 and TRBJ1-1; TRBD1 might be the D (5 bases). Germline lookup yields CDR1 SEHNR and CDR2 FQNEAQ (reference sequence). The V end was cut by 5 bases, the J end by 1 base, with 8 bases between. The CDR3 loop spans 13 amino acids. CDR3 DNA sequence: TGTGCCAGCAGCCCGACAGAGAACACTGAAGCTTTCTTT. This encodes CASSPTENTEAFF.

This clonotype was recorded a few times. CDR3 DNA sequence: TGTGCCATCAGGCAGGGCACCTCTGGAAACACCATATATTTT. Translated, it gives CAIRQGTSGNTIYF. The V and J genes are TRBV10-3 and TRBJ1-3, with D perhaps TRBD1 (5 bases). V lost 6 bases, J lost 0 bases, and 9 bases lay in between. The CDR3 loop spans 14 amino acids. CDR1 is ENHRY and CDR2 is SYGVKD in the germline V gene.

This sequence joins TRBV28 and TRBJ2-1; D gene uncertain. This CDR3 comprises 14 residues. Trimming took 3 bases from V and 8 from J, leaving 14 bases between them. Germline assignment: CDR1 MDHEN and CDR2 SYDVKM. CDR3 loop: CASSFVNGNDEQFF. For the CDR3, the DNA is TGTGCCAGCAGTTTCGTTAATGGCAACGATGAGCAGTTCTTC.

This clonotype appeared many times. The CDR3: CASSTPGVSSYNEQFF. The DNA for the CDR3 is TGTGCCAGCAGCACACCAGGGGTTAGCTCCTACAATGAGCAGTTCTTC. The rearrangement joins TRBV7-9 to TRBJ2-1, with D possibly TRBD1 on 6 matching bases. Trimming pared 5 bases from V and 0 bases from J, leaving 14 bases between. CDR1 and CDR2 from the germline V gene are SEHNR and FQNEAQ (reference sequence). The CDR3 consists of 16 residues.

Many counts were recorded for this clonotype. V gene TRBV30 combines with J gene TRBJ2-3; D gene uncertain. V was clipped by 3 bases and J by 6 bases, with 7 bases between them. The CDR3 is made up of 11 amino acids. Germline V gene data show CDR1 as GTSNPN and CDR2 as SVGIG (reference sequence). CDR3 loop: CAWSPGDTQYF. DNA of the CDR3: TGTGCCTGGAGCCCGGGCGATACGCAGTATTTT.

The table lists this clonotype with many counts. The chain uses TRBV12-3 or TRBV12-4 and TRBJ2-1; 10 nucleotides agree with TRBD2. CDR3 length: 15 residues. Trimming at V came to 5 bases and at J to 4 bases, leaving 5 bases not matched to a gene. This chain's CDR3 is CASSPGTSEYNEQFF. The CDR3 nucleotides read TGTGCCAGCAGTCCGGGGACTAGCGAGTACAATGAGCAGTTCTTC.

This chain joins TRBV29-1 and TRBJ1-1; a weak D match, TRBD1 (5 bases). CDR3 length equals 16 residues. V lost 6 bases, J lost 1 base, and 21 bases lay in between. The germline V gene encodes CDR1 SQVTM and CDR2 ANQGSEA. The CDR3 DNA follows: TGCAGCGTCTCCAGGATGCACAGGATTACGAACACTGAAGCTTTCTTT. Translated, it gives CSVSRMHRITNTEAFF.

This clonotype was seen repeatedly, ten times or more. This chain uses TRBV2 with TRBJ2-5; D may be TRBD2 (6 bases). The V end lost 7 bases, the J end lost 4 bases, and 19 bases lay between the germline ends. The CDR3 covers 15 residues. The germline V gene encodes CDR1 SNHLY and CDR2 FYNNEI. CDR3 protein: CASNREQVFGETQYF. The CDR3 nucleotides are TGTGCCAGCAACCGGGAGCAAGTGTTTGGAGAGACCCAGTACTTC.

This clonotype was recorded a few times. The rearrangement joins TRBV24-1 to TRBJ2-5, with 13 bases that match TRBD2. Germline V gives CDR1 KGHDR, CDR2 SFDVKD. The CDR3 is 16 amino acids. The J segment lost 4 bases and the V segment lost 4 bases, leaving 5 bases of the junction unmatched. The DNA of the CDR3 is TGTGCCACCAGTGACCCGGGACTAGCGGGATTAGAGACCCAGTACTTC. This encodes CATSDPGLAGLETQYF.

This clonotype was counted ten times or more. The J gene is TRBJ2-3, the V gene TRBV2; 15 bases line up with TRBD2. V shed 4 bases, J shed 2 bases, and the junction held 10 bases outside the gene matches. The CDR3 runs to 19 residues. Looked up from germline, CDR1 is SNHLY and CDR2 is FYNNEI. For the CDR3, the DNA is TGTGCCAGCAGTGGCCCGGGACTAGCGGGAGGAGCCCTCACAGATACGCAGTATTTT. This translates into CASSGPGLAGGALTDTQYF.

This clonotype was detected many times. The gene calls are TRBV5-1 and TRBJ2-5; the match to TRBD1 covers 7 bases. The CDR3 contains 14 residues. J gave up 5 bases and V 3 bases, and 7 bases lay outside the gene matches. Germline V gene data show CDR1 as SGHRS and CDR2 as YFSETQ. Here the CDR3 DNA reads TGCGCCAGCAGCTCCTGGACAGGTTCGGAGACCCAGTACTTC. It is translated as CASSSWTGSETQYF.

With regard to this clonotype: A read error may explain this, as a much larger clone is one base away. The rearrangement links TRBV18 to TRBJ1-2; TRBD1 matches at 7 bases. The germline V gene has CDR1 KGHSH and CDR2 LQKENI. CDR3 size: 13 residues. The CDR3 DNA reads as TGTGCCAGCCCACCACAGGGGTCCCTTGGCTACACCTTC. It codes for CASPPQGSLGYTF.